The T cell receptor (beta chain) described here comes from a study of T cell responses to AZD1222 COVID-19 vaccine. Whole-study findings and limits: Dominant CD4 TCR responses targeted spike regions 160-218 and 743-854. Only 6 or 7 people who got AZD1222 tested seropositive at baseline.

Worth noting for this clone: The target antigen is unknown.

TCRdb keeps only in-frame clones here, not all; method: immunoSEQ multiplex PCR. The sample lists 150,000 to 180,000 clones; 80% to 90% were seen once. CDR3 length equals 12 residues. V gave up 2 bases and J gave up 7 bases, with 9 bases separating them. CDR1 KGHSH and CDR2 LQKENI come from the germline V gene. Material: peripheral blood, obtained after recovery from COVID-19. The clonotype was recovered from an adult who had recovered from COVID-19. The chain couples TRBV18 to TRBJ2-7, with D uncertain. CDR3 loop: CASSPEADEQYF. The CDR3 DNA follows: TGTGCCAGCTCACCAGAGGCGGATGAGCAGTACTTC.